The 8 T cell receptor beta chains given below trace back to one sample, sequenced in a study of ipilimumab plus nivolumab after autologous stem cell transplantation. Sequenced by immunoSEQ multiplex PCR; TCRdb stores in-frame clones only, minus some. Of about 83,000 clones in the sample, 83% were seen once. The sample here was PBMCs, taken in a trial of ipilimumab plus nivolumab as post-transplant consolidation. These receptors were taken from a male donor with diffuse large B-cell lymphoma.

The V gene is TRBV6-7, the J gene TRBJ2-5, with D perhaps TRBD1 or TRBD2 (6 bases each). TRBV6-7 is given ORF status, its function remaining uncertain. The CDR3 sequence is 18 residues long. Deletions cut 7 bases from V and 5 bases from J, with 29 bases between. CDR3 region: CASTQRQAEGGRRETQYF. The CDR3 DNA is TGTGCCAGCACCCAACGGCAGGCCGAGGGGGGCAGAAGGGAGACCCAGTACTTC.

The rearrangement joins TRBV10-1 to TRBJ2-1; 7 positions match TRBD1. CDR3 length equals 12 residues. The junction had 8 bases not matched to a gene; V was cut back by 2 bases and J by 16 bases. CDR1 and CDR2 from the germline V gene are WNHNN and SYGVQD (reference sequence). Here the CDR3 DNA reads TGCGCCAGCAGTGAGAGAAGGGGGCCCGCTTTCTTC. It codes for CASSERRGPAFF.

This clone was detected once. V is TRBV2 and J is TRBJ2-2; 13 positions match TRBD2. J lost 6 bases, V lost 6 bases, and 4 bases had no gene match. The CDR3 spans 15 residues. The germline gives CDR1 SNHLY, CDR2 FYNNEI. CDR3: CASRVLAGGPGELFF. The CDR3 DNA sequence: TGTGCCAGCAGAGTACTAGCGGGGGGGCCCGGGGAGCTGTTTTTT.

This clone was picked up one time. This chain joins TRBV29-1 and TRBJ1-2, with D possibly being TRBD1 (6 bases). The CDR3 extends over 14 amino acids. CDR1 is SQVTM and CDR2 is ANQGSEA in the germline V gene. Trimming took 4 bases from V and 6 from J, leaving 18 bases between them. In nucleotides, the CDR3 is TGCAGCGTTGTACGGGACATTGGCCGGAATGGCTACACCTTC. The encoded protein is CSVVRDIGRNGYTF. Variable domain in full (rest from reference TRBV29-1 and TRBJ1-2): SAVISQKPSRDICQRGTSLTIQCQVDSQVTMMFWYRQQPGQSLTLIATANQGSEATYESGFVIDKFPISRPNLTFSTLTVSNMSPEDSSIYLCSVVRDIGRNGYTFGSGTRLTVV.

The rearrangement uses TRBV27 and TRBJ1-5; 10 bases align to TRBD1. The CDR3 consists of 15 residues. V trimming: 6 bases; J trimming: 9 bases; junction bases outside the gene matches: 11. Germline V CDR1 and CDR2: MNHEY, SMNVEV (reference sequence). The CDR3 DNA is TGTGCCAGCAGCCCAAGACAGGGGGCGTTTTTGCCCCAGCATTTT. It yields the protein CASSPRQGAFLPQHF.

V is TRBV6-5 and J is TRBJ2-5, with D possibly TRBD1 on 6 matching bases. The CDR3 is made up of 14 amino acids. V was clipped by 5 bases and J by 5 bases, with 15 bases between them. CDR1 and CDR2 (germline): MNHEY, SVGAGI. CDR3 region: CASSITGFGETQYF. CDR3 DNA sequence: TGTGCCAGCAGTATTACAGGGTTCGGGGAGACCCAGTACTTC.

The chain recombines TRBV2 with TRBJ2-7; TRBD1 is a possible D gene (6 bases). Deletions cut 2 bases from V and 4 bases from J, with 12 bases between. The CDR3 covers 14 residues. CDR1 and CDR2 (germline): SNHLY, FYNNEI. CDR3 nucleotides: TGTGCCAGCAGTGAATCAGGGGTCCGTTACGAGCAGTACTTC. Residues: CASSESGVRYEQYF.

The chain is built from TRBV10-3 and TRBJ2-3; 11 bases align to TRBD1. CDR3 length: 14 residues. Germline CDR1 ENHRY, CDR2 SYGVKD. V lost 6 bases to trimming and J lost 5 bases; unmatched junction nucleotides: 4. The CDR3 region has the DNA TGTGCCATCAGGGACAGGGGGCAGGGAGATACGCAGTATTTT. Translated, it gives CAIRDRGQGDTQYF.